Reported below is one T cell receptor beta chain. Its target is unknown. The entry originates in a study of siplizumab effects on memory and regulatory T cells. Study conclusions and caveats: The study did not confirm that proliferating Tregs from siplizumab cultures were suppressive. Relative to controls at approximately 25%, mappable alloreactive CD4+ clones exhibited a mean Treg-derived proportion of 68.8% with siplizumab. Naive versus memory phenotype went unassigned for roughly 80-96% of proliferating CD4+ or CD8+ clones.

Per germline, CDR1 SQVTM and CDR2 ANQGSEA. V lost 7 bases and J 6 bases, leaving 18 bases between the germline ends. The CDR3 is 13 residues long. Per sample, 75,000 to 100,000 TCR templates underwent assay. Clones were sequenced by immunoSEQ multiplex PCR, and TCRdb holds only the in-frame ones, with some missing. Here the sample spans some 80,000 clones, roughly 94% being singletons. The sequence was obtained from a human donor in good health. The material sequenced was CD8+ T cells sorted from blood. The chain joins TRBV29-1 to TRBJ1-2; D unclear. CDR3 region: CSALTGSENGYTF. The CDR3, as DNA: TGCAGCGCCCTGACTGGCTCAGAGAATGGCTACACCTTC.